This TCR beta chain was sequenced for a study of CD8 T cells in ankylosing spondylitis. This CDR3 has 15 residues. The V end was cut by 7 bases, the J end by 0 bases, with 15 bases between. Germline values: CDR1 SGHAT, CDR2 FQNNGV. From the 5' RACE reads, TCRdb called clonotypes with MiXCR, one entry per CDR3 protein. Altogether approximately 400,000 distinct CDR3 sequences are present, about 24% being singletons, with the ten largest covering roughly 0.9%. Findings and caveats of the study: Several of the motif variants were reported before in synovial fluid and blood from reactive arthritis. Seemingly distinctive of ankylosing spondylitis blood was a TCR beta motif formed by eight highly homologous variants.

As regards this clonotype: The target antigen is unknown.

Sequenced input: blood, either unsorted or a sorted T cell fraction (not recorded which). This clonotype originated in a male donor with ankylosing spondylitis. The rearrangement links TRBV11-2 to TRBJ2-5, with D perhaps matching TRBD1 (6 bases). The CDR3 protein is CASTPRGHHQETQYF. CDR3 in DNA: TGTGCCAGCACCCCCAGGGGACACCACCAAGAGACCCAGTACTTC.